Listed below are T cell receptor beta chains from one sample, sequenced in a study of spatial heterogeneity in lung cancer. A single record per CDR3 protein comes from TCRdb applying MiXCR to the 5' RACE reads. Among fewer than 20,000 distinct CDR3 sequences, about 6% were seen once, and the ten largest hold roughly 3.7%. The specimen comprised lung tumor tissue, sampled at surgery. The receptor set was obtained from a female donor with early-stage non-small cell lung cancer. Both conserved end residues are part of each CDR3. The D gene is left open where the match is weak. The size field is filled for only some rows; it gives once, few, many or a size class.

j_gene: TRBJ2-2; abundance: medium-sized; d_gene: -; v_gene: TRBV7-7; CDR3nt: TGTGCTAGCAGCCATCTCACCGGGGAGCTGTTTTTT; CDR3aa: CASSHLTGELFF
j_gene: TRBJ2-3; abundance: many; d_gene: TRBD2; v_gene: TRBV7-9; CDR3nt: TGTGCCAGCAGCTTTAGCGGGAGTCCAGATACGCAGTATTTT; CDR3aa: CASSFSGSPDTQYF
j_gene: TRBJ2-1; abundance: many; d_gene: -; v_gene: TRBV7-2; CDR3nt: TGTGCCAGCAGCTTGGGATACAATGAGCAGTTCTTC; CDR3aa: CASSLGYNEQFF
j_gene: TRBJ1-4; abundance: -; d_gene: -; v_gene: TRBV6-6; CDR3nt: TGTGCCAGCAGTGAACAGAACAATGAAAAACTGTTTTTT; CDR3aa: CASSEQNNEKLFF
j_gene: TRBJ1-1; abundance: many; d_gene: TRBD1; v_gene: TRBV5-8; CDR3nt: TGTGCCAGCAGCTTGGATGGACAGGGGAACACTGAAGCTTTCTTT; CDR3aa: CASSLDGQGNTEAFF
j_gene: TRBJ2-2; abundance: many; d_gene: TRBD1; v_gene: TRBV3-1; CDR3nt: TGTGCCAGCAGCCAGGGACAGGGAGGCACCGGGGAGCTGTTTTTT; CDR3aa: CASSQGQGGTGELFF
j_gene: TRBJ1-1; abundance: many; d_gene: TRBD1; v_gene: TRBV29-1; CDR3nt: TGCAGCGGCCGACAGGGATGGGGGATGAACACTGAAGCTTTCTTT; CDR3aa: CSGRQGWGMNTEAFF
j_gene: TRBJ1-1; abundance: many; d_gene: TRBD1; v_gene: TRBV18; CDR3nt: TGTGCCAGCTCACCCCTAGACAGGGGAACTGAAGCTTTCTTT; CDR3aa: CASSPLDRGTEAFF
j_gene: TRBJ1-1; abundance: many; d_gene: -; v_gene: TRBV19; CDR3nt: TGTGCCAGTAGTGCCCGGGACAACTTCATGAACACTGAAGCTTTCTTT; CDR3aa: CASSARDNFMNTEAFF
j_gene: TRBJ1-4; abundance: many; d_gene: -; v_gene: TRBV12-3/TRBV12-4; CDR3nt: TGTGCCAGCAGTTTCCCCGGAGGGTCTTTCTCTAATGAAAAACTGTTTTTT; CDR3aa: CASSFPGGSFSNEKLFF
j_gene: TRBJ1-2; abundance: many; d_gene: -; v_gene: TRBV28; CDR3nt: TGTGCCAGCAGTCCGTTGAATAAATTCTACCATGGCTACACCTTC; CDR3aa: CASSPLNKFYHGYTF
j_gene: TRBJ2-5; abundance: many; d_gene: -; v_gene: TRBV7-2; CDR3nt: TGTGCCAGCAGCCAGCAAGAGACCCAGTACTTC; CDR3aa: CASSQQETQYF
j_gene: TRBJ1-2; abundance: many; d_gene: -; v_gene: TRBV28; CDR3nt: TGTGCCAGCAGTTCACTGGACCGGGCCCTGGGGGGCTACACCTTC; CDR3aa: CASSSLDRALGGYTF
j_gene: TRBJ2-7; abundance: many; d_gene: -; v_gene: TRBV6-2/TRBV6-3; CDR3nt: TGTGCCAGCAGCCCCCTACGGGGGCTCTACGAGCAGTACTTC; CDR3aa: CASSPLRGLYEQYF
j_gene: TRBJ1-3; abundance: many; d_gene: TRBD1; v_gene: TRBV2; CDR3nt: TGTGCCAGCAGTGAGAGGACAGGCCGAAACACCATATATTTT; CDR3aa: CASSERTGRNTIYF
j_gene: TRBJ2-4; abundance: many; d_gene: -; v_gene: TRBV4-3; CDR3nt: TGCGCCAGCAGCCAAGAGAGTGTGGGAGGCAAAAACATTCAGTACTTC; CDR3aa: CASSQESVGGKNIQYF
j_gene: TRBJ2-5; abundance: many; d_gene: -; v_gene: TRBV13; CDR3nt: TGTGCCAGCAGCTCCCTGGGCAGGGACCAAGAGACCCAGTACTTC; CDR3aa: CASSSLGRDQETQYF
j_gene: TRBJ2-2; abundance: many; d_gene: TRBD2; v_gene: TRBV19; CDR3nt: TGTGCCAGTATTGATAGCGGGAGGCAGAACACCGGGGAGCTGTTTTTT; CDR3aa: CASIDSGRQNTGELFF
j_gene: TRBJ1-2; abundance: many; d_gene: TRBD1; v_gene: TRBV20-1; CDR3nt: TGCAGTGCTTATACAGGGGGCTCGGGCTATGGCTACACCTTC; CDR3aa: CSAYTGGSGYGYTF
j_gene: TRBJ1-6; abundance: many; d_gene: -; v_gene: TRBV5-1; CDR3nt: TGCGCCAGCAGCTCTGAGGGACTTCCTCCCCTCCACTTT; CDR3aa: CASSSEGLPPLHF
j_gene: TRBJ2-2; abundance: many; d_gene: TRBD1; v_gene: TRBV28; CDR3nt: TGTGCCATCAAGACAGGGTACACCGGGGAGCTGTTTTTT; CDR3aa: CAIKTGYTGELFF
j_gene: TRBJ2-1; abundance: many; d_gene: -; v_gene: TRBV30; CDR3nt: TGTGCCTGGAGTATCGGGGACCTGGGCAATGAGCAGTTCTTC; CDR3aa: CAWSIGDLGNEQFF
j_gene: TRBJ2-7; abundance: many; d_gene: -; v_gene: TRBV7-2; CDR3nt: TGTGCCAGCAGCTCGGGCCGGGACATAAACGAGCAGTACTTC; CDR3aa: CASSSGRDINEQYF
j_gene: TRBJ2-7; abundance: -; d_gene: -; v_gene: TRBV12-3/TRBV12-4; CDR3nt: TGTGCCAACACCTACGATAGGGGGTCCTACGAGCAGTACTTC; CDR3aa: CANTYDRGSYEQYF
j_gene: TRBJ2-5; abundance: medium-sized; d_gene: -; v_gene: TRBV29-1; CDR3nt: TGCAGCGTTGACCCCCACTTGAGGGCCCAAGAGACCCAGTACTTC; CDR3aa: CSVDPHLRAQETQYF
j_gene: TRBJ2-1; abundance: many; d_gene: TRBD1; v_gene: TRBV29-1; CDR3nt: TGCAGCGCCCACCCGGGACAGGGAAGGAATGAGCAGTTCTTC; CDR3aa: CSAHPGQGRNEQFF
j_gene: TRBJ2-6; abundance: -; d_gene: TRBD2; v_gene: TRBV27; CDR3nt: TGTGCCACCTCCCGGGGGGAACCCGGGGCCAACGTCCTGACTTTC; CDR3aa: CATSRGEPGANVLTF
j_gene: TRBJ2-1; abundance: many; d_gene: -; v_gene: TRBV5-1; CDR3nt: TGCGCCAGCAGCCCTCCGGACCCGGTGCATGAGCAGTTCTTC; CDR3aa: CASSPPDPVHEQFF
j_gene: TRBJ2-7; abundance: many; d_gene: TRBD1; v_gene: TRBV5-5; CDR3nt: TGTGCCAGCAGCTTACTCCGGGACAGAGCCTACGAGCAGTACTTC; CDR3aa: CASSLLRDRAYEQYF
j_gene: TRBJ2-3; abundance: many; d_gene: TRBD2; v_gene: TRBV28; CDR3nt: TGTGCCAGCAGTTTAAGGGGACTAGCGGGAGGGACAGATACGCAGTATTTT; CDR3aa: CASSLRGLAGGTDTQYF
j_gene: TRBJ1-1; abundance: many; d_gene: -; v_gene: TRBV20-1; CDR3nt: TGCAGTGCATTCGCCGGGACGGTAAACACTGAAGCTTTCTTT; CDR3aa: CSAFAGTVNTEAFF
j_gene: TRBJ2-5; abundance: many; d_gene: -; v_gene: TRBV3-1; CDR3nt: TGTGCCAGCAGCCCCCCCGGGACCTGGACCCAGTACTTC; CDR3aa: CASSPPGTWTQYF
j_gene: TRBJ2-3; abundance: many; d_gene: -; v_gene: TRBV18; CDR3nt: TGTGCCAGCTCACCCGGACTCGTAGATACGCAGTATTTT; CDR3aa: CASSPGLVDTQYF
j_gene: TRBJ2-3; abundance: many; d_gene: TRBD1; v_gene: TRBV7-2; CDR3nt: TGTGCCAGCAGCCCAGGGACAGGGGGGGATACGCAGTATTTT; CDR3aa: CASSPGTGGDTQYF
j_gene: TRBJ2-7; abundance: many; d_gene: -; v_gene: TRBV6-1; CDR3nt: TGTGCCCGCTCCCGGGACAAGTCCTACGAGCAGTACTTC; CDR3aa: CARSRDKSYEQYF
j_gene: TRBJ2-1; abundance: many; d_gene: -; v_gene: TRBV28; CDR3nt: TGTGCCAGCAGTTCGGGGCTTTACAATGAGCAGTTCTTC; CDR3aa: CASSSGLYNEQFF
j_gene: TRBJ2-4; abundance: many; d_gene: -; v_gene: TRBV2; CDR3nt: TGTGCCAGCAGACGGGACTCTTCAAAAAACATTCAGTACTTC; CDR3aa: CASRRDSSKNIQYF
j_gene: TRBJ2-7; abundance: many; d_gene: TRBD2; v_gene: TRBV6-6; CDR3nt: TGTGCCAGCAGTTTGTTCCTAGCGGGAGAACTATCCCATCGCCGGGGGGAGCAGTACTTC; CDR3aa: CASSLFLAGELSHRRGEQYF
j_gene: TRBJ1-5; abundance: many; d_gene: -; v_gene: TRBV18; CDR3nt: TGTGCCAGCTCACCAGTGGGCAATCAGCCCCAGCATTTT; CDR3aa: CASSPVGNQPQHF
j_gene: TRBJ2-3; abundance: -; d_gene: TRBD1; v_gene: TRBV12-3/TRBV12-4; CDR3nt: TGTGCCAGCAGCGGACAGGGGGGGGCAGATACGCAGTATTTT; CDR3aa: CASSGQGGADTQYF
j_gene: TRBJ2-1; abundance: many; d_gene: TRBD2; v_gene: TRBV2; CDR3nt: TGTGCCACACAACTGGGGACTAGCGGGAGGGGTAATGAGCAGTTCTTC; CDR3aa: CATQLGTSGRGNEQFF
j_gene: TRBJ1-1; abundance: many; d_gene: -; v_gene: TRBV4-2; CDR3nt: TGTGCCAGCAGCCAAGATTCAGCGGTGGGCACTGAAGCTTTCTTT; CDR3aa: CASSQDSAVGTEAFF
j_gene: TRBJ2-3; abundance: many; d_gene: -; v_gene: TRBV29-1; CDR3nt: TGCAGCTTTCACGGACGGCTTAGCACAGATACGCAGTATTTT; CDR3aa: CSFHGRLSTDTQYF
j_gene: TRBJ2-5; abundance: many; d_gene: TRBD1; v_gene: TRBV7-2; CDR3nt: TGTGCCAGCAGCACGGACAGGGGTGCGGAGACCCAGTACTTC; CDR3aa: CASSTDRGAETQYF
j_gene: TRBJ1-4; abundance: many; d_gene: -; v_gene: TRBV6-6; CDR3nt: TGTGCCAGTCGCCCCACCGCAACTAATGAAAAACTGTTTTTT; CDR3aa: CASRPTATNEKLFF
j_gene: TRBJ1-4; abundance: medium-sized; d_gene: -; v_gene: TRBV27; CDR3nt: TGTGCCAGCAGTCCGAACAGCCTTCCTAATGAAAAACTGTTTTTT; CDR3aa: CASSPNSLPNEKLFF
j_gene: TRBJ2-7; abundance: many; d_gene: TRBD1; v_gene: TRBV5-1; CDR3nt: TGCGCCAGCAGCCCCCGGGACAGGGACTACGAGCAGTACTTC; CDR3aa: CASSPRDRDYEQYF
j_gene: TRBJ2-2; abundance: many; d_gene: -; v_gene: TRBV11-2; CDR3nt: TGTGCCAGCAGCTTAGGGGTCTCCTTAAACACCGGGGAGCTGTTTTTT; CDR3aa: CASSLGVSLNTGELFF
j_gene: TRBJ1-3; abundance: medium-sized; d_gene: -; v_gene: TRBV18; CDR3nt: TGTGCCAGCTCACAGGATCAGGGGCCTGGAAACACCATATATTTT; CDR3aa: CASSQDQGPGNTIYF
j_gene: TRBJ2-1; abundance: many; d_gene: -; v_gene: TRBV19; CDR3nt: TGTGCCAGTAGTATTTGGGGCCCCCAGGTGAGCGGCTCCTACAATGAGCAGTTCTTC; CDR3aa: CASSIWGPQVSGSYNEQFF
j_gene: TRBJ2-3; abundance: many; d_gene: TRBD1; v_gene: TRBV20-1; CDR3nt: TGCAGTGCTGTCGACAGGGCAGATACGCAGTATTTT; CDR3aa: CSAVDRADTQYF
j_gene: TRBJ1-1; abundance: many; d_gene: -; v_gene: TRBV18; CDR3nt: TGTGCCAGCTCACCATCGCCAGGGGAGTCCACTGAAGCTTTCTTT; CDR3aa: CASSPSPGESTEAFF
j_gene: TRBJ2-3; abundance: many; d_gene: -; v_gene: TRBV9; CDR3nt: TGTGCCAGCAGCGTAGGGCGGACCGATGCCACAGATACGCAGTATTTT; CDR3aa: CASSVGRTDATDTQYF
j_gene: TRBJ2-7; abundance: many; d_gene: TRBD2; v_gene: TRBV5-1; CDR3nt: TGCGCCAGCAGCTTGGAAGCTAGCGGGAGGGCATTCTCCTACGAGCAGTACTTC; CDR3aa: CASSLEASGRAFSYEQYF
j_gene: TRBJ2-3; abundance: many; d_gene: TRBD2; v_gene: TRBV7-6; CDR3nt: TGTGCCAGCAGCTCGACTAGCGGGAGGTCTATGAATACGCAGTATTTT; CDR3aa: CASSSTSGRSMNTQYF